The 28 T cell receptor beta chains given below trace back to one sample, sequenced in a study of T-cell reconstitution after alpha-beta-depleted transplantation in children (dated by TCRdb to about 2016). Interpreted using the paper, the treatment or condition label stands for: allogeneic hematopoietic cell transplantation with graft depleted of TCRalphabeta T cells and CD19 B cells. The library came from PCR. Sequencing was performed on an Illumina HiSeq 2500. TCR libraries were prepared with molecular barcoding, using unique molecular identifiers to normalize TCRbeta repertoire quantification. TCRdb applied fastp at Q25 and MiXCR to the public reads, then kept only in-frame beta chains. Entries are consolidated by CDR3 protein sequence, retaining the most common genes and DNA. The sample yields around 700,000 distinct CDR3 sequences; about an eighth were counted once. 0.79% of the sample is taken by the ten largest.

Sequenced here: PBMCs, sampled before TCRalphabeta/CD19-depleted stem cell transplant. The receptor set was obtained from a girl aged 2 to 9 with congenital amegakaryocytic thrombocytopenia, due to receive a stem cell transplant.

Here the CDR3 reads CASSEAGRVLYF. For the CDR3, the DNA is TGTGCCAGCAGCGAAGCCGGGAGGGTGCTGTATTTT. V and J are TRBV7-3 and TRBJ2-3; TRBD2 aligns across 8 bases. Germline CDR1 and CDR2: SGHTA and FQGTGA. The V and J ends lost 5 bases and 14 bases, in that order; junction bases with no gene match: 9. The CDR3 extends over 12 amino acids.

At least ten counts were recorded for this clonotype. The rearrangement uses TRBV7-6 and TRBJ2-1; 11 bases are a match to TRBD2. This CDR3 region has 15 residues. J gave up 7 bases and V 4 bases, and 6 bases lay outside the gene matches. Germline V gene data show CDR1 as SGHVS and CDR2 as FNYEAQ. CDR3 DNA sequence: TGTGCCAGCAGCTCATCTAGCGGGAGGTTTAATGAGCAGTTCTTC. Translating gives CASSSSSGRFNEQFF.

This clonotype was counted between two and nine times. J is TRBJ1-1 and V is TRBV5-1; D call uncertain. The CDR3 is 14 amino acids. V was trimmed by 1 base and J by 2 bases, leaving 9 bases between them. Germline CDR1 is SGHRS and CDR2 is YFSETQ. CDR3: CASSLTSANTEAFF. Written as DNA, the CDR3 is TGCGCCAGCAGCTTGACCTCAGCCAACACTGAAGCTTTCTTT.

There are many counts of this clonotype. V is TRBV5-1 and J is TRBJ1-5, with a tentative D call TRBD1 (5 bases). The V gene lost 6 bases and the J gene lost 0 bases, with 19 bases spanning the gap. The V gene's germline CDR1 is SGHRS and CDR2 YFSETQ. The CDR3 runs to 17 residues. The CDR3 region has the DNA TGCGCCAGCACCGTCCGGGACCCCTTCCATAGCAATCAGCCCCAGCATTTT. It encodes CASTVRDPFHSNQPQHF.

This clonotype has just a few counts. The chain employs TRBV20-1 and TRBJ2-7; D unclear. CDR3 size: 13 residues. Per germline, CDR1 DFQATT and CDR2 SNEGSKA (reference sequence). The germline V and J ends were trimmed by 0 bases and 4 bases, with 10 bases remaining between them. In DNA form, the CDR3 reads TGCAGTGCTAGAGAAACCTCCAGGTACGAGCAGTACTTC. Protein sequence: CSARETSRYEQYF.

This clonotype was seen at least ten times. This chain uses TRBV7-6 with TRBJ2-1; D is ambiguous. This CDR3 spans 12 amino acids. V gave up 4 bases and J gave up 6 bases, with 7 bases separating them. CDR1 is SGHVS, CDR2 FNYEAQ, per germline. CDR3 sequence (DNA): TGTGCCAGCAGCTCCCACGTCAATGAGCAGTTCTTC. Translated: CASSSHVNEQFF.

This clonotype was detected only a few times. The J gene is TRBJ2-5, the V gene TRBV5-1, with TRBD2 matching over 7 bases. The V gene's germline CDR1 is SGHRS and CDR2 YFSETQ. The CDR3 consists of 16 residues. V lost 4 bases and J lost 2; bases outside the gene matches: 11. For the CDR3, the DNA is TGCGCCAGCAGCCGTACTAGCGATGGGGCGCAAGAGACCCAGTACTTC. Encoded protein: CASSRTSDGAQETQYF.

The V and J genes are TRBV30 and TRBJ2-5, with 9 bases fitting TRBD1. CDR1 is GTSNPN and CDR2 is SVGIG in the germline V gene (reference sequence). Unmatched junction bases numbered 4, after V lost 5 bases and J lost 3 bases. This CDR3 is built from 13 residues. CDR3 nucleotides: TGTGCCTGGGCCGGGACAGGGAAAGAGACCCAGTACTTC. Protein sequence: CAWAGTGKETQYF.

The chain carries TRBV20-1 and TRBJ2-5; D is perhaps TRBD2 (6 bases). V was cut by 0 bases and J by 4 bases, with 12 bases left in between. Germline-derived CDR1 and CDR2 are DFQATT and SNEGSKA (reference sequence). The length of the CDR3 is 14 residues. In DNA form, the CDR3 reads TGCAGTGCTAGAGATCGAGGAGGGATAGAGACCCAGTACTTC. Protein product: CSARDRGGIETQYF.

The chain links TRBV3-1 to TRBJ1-1; no reliable D call. The ends were cut back, 1 base at V and 4 bases at J, with 10 bases in the middle. This CDR3 has 14 amino acids. Germline CDR1 LGHDT, CDR2 YNNKEL (reference sequence). CDR3 nucleotide sequence: TGTGCCAGCAGCCAAGGAGTTGGCAGCACTGAAGCTTTCTTT. Translation gives CASSQGVGSTEAFF.

The chain joins TRBV12-3 or TRBV12-4 to TRBJ2-1; D possibly corresponds to TRBD2 (7 bases). This CDR3 is built from 19 residues. CDR3 residues: CTFCSAYGGLWTWGNEQFF. The CDR3 DNA sequence: TGTACCTTCTGCAGCGCATACGGGGGGCTATGGACTTGGGGTAATGAGCAGTTCTTC.

V gene TRBV12-3 or TRBV12-4 combines with J gene TRBJ2-2; 14 bases are shared with TRBD2. V gave up 3 bases and J gave up 1 base; unmatched junction bases: 1. This CDR3 is 17 amino acids long. CDR3 region: CASSFGTSGRNTGELFF. CDR3 DNA: TGTGCCAGCAGTTTCGGGACTAGCGGGAGGAACACCGGGGAGCTGTTTTTT.

The sample holds many counts of this clonotype. The chain couples TRBV20-1 to TRBJ2-7, with D possibly called TRBD1 or TRBD2 (6 bases each). The CDR3 runs 17 residues. Trimming left V 3 bases short and J 5 bases short, with 26 bases between. CDR1 and CDR2 from the germline V gene are DFQATT and SNEGSKA (reference sequence). CDR3 bases: TGCAGTGCTAGGAGGCCCCTAGGGGGAGGAAATCTAAACGAGCAGTACTTC. Its translation: CSARRPLGGGNLNEQYF.

J is TRBJ2-1 and V is TRBV30; D uncertain. CDR1 is GTSNPN and CDR2 is SVGIG in the germline V gene (reference sequence). Trimming left V 0 bases short and J 8 bases short, with 8 bases between. The CDR3 totals 12 residues. CDR3 sequence reads: CAWSVAPHEQFF. In DNA, the CDR3 is TGTGCCTGGAGTGTTGCTCCCCATGAGCAGTTCTTC.

The CDR3: CASSLAGTHSYEQYF. The CDR3 DNA reads as TGCGCCAGCAGCTTGGCCGGGACTCACTCCTACGAGCAGTACTTC. The chain has TRBV5-1 and TRBJ2-7; possible D gene TRBD2, 6 bases. Germline CDR1 SGHRS, CDR2 YFSETQ. The V end lost 0 bases, the J end lost 0 bases, and 10 bases lay between the germline ends. This CDR3 region has 15 residues.

At least ten counts were recorded for this clonotype. The gene calls are TRBV5-1 and TRBJ2-7; 10 bases are a match to TRBD2. Germline CDR1 is SGHRS and CDR2 is YFSETQ. The V and J ends lost 3 bases and 4 bases, in that order; junction bases with no gene match: 4. The CDR3 covers 14 residues. CDR3 loop: CASSSQREGYEQYF. Written as DNA, the CDR3 is TGCGCCAGCAGCTCCCAGCGGGAGGGTTACGAGCAGTACTTC.

Regarding this clonotype: This could be a read error, since a much larger clone is one nucleotide away. The V call is TRBV7-6, the J call TRBJ2-1; TRBD2 might be the D (6 bases). This CDR3 is built from 15 residues. Germline values: CDR1 SGHVS, CDR2 FNYEAQ. The DNA for the CDR3 is TGTGTCAGCAGCTTAGGGGTAGCGGCGGTCAATGAGCAGTTCTTC. Translating gives CVSSLGVAAVNEQFF.

This clonotype was recorded at least ten times. The chain employs TRBV19 and TRBJ2-1, with TRBD2 matching 8 bases. Germline V gives CDR1 LNHDA, CDR2 SQIVND (reference sequence). V shed 0 bases, J shed 8 bases, and the junction held 3 bases outside the gene matches. The CDR3 is 14 residues long. CDR3 region: CASSIEGLVDEQFF. The DNA for the CDR3 is TGTGCCAGTAGTATAGAGGGACTAGTCGATGAGCAGTTCTTC.

This clonotype was found many times. The chain joins TRBV6-1 to TRBJ2-7; TRBD1 matches at 7 bases. Unmatched junction bases numbered 4, after V lost 3 bases and J lost 2 bases. The germline CDR1 and CDR2 sequences are MNHNS and SASEGT. The CDR3 totals 14 residues. DNA of the CDR3: TGTGCCAGCAGTGAGTGGGGACAGCCCTACGAGCAGTACTTC. Its protein is CASSEWGQPYEQYF.

This clonotype was picked up many times. The chain combines TRBV4-1 with TRBJ2-7; D remains ambiguous. Between the trimmed V and J ends, which lost 1 base and 4 bases, there was a span of 14 bases. CDR3 length: 15 residues. Looked up from germline, CDR1 is MGHRA and CDR2 is YSYEKL. CDR3 in amino acids: CASSQVRGGRYEQYF. The DNA of the CDR3 is TGCGCCAGCAGCCAAGTTCGAGGTGGAAGGTACGAGCAGTACTTC.

On this clonotype: It may be a read error: a sequence one base away is much more abundant. The rearrangement joins TRBV20-1 to TRBJ2-5; D is unresolved. The length of the CDR3 is 13 residues. From germline, CDR1 is DFQATT and CDR2 SNEGSKA (reference sequence). The CDR3 DNA sequence: TGCAGTGATAGAGATAATAGCCAAGAGACCCAGTACTTC. It codes for CSDRDNSQETQYF.

This clonotype was counted only a few times. The chain links TRBV12-3 or TRBV12-4 to TRBJ2-1; D is ambiguous. V shed 4 bases and J shed 0 bases, with 7 bases lying between them. The CDR3 contains 14 residues. CDR3 sequence reads: CASSYPGSYNEQFF. The CDR3 bases are TGTGCCAGCAGTTACCCAGGCTCCTACAATGAGCAGTTCTTC.

This clonotype was counted between two and nine times. The chain carries TRBV5-1 and TRBJ2-1; possibly TRBD1 or TRBD2 for D (5 bases each). Trimming took 0 bases from V and 6 from J, leaving 19 bases between them. There are 17 residues in the CDR3. In germline, CDR1 is SGHRS, CDR2 YFSETQ. For the CDR3, the DNA is TGCGCCAGCAGCTTGGCCGCCGGGACGTCCACCTCCAATGAGCAGTTCTTC. Protein product: CASSLAAGTSTSNEQFF.

This clonotype appeared many times. J is TRBJ2-5 and V is TRBV20-1; TRBD2 might be the D (6 bases). Germline-derived CDR1 and CDR2 are DFQATT and SNEGSKA (reference sequence). The length of the CDR3 is 13 residues. V was clipped by 5 bases and J by 5 bases, with 15 bases between them. The CDR3 spells CSAPETSDETQYF. The CDR3 DNA reads TGCAGTGCTCCCGAGACTAGTGATGAGACCCAGTACTTC.

This clonotype was counted at least ten times. The chain links TRBV29-1 to TRBJ1-4; TRBD1 matches 7 bases. The V and J ends lost 4 bases and 5 bases, in that order; junction bases with no gene match: 7. Germline-derived CDR1 and CDR2 are SQVTM and ANQGSEA. This CDR3 comprises 14 residues. This CDR3 is CSVVIPGQNEKLFF. CDR3 sequence (DNA): TGCAGCGTTGTGATACCGGGACAGAATGAAAAACTGTTTTTT.

The table lists this clonotype with many counts. The V gene is TRBV3-1, the J gene TRBJ2-2; 10 nucleotides agree with TRBD2. The CDR3 contains 15 residues. The ends lost 6 bases at V and 8 bases at J; junction bases unmatched: 9. Germline CDR1 and CDR2: LGHDT and YNNKEL (reference sequence). Here the CDR3 DNA reads TGTGCCAGCAGTGGACTAGCGGCAAAAGAGGGGGAGCTGTTTTTT. As protein: CASSGLAAKEGELFF.

This clonotype was counted many times. V is TRBV6-5 and J is TRBJ2-1; D might be TRBD2 (5 bases). CDR3 length: 15 residues. With 2 bases removed from V and 5 bases from J, the gap between germline ends came to 13 bases. Looked up from germline, CDR1 is MNHEY and CDR2 is SVGAGI. CDR3 in DNA: TGTGCCAGCAGTTACCGGGTCCGGGGAAACAATGAGCAGTTCTTC. The encoded protein is CASSYRVRGNNEQFF.

This clonotype has ten or more counts. This CDR3 is CASSLAGTVNEKLFF. CDR3 coding DNA: TGCGCCAGCAGCTTGGCCGGGACGGTGAATGAAAAACTGTTTTTT. The chain is built from TRBV5-1 and TRBJ1-4; tentative D call: TRBD1 (5 bases). In germline, CDR1 is SGHRS, CDR2 YFSETQ. V was clipped by 0 bases and J by 5 bases, with 11 bases between them. This CDR3 contains 15 residues.